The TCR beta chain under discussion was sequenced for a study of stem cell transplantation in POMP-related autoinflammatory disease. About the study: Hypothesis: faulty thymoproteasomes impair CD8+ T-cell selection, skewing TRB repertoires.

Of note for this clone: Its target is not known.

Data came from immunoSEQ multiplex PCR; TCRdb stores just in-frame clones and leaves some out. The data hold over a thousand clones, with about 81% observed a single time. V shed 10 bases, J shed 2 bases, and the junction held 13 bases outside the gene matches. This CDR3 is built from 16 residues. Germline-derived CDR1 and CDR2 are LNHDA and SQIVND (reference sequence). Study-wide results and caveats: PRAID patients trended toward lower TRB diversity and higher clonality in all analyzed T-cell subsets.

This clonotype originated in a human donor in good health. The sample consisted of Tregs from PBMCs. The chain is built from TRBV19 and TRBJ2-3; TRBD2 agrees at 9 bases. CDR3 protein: CATQEAGGPLTDTQYF. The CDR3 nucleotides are TGTGCCACCCAAGAAGCGGGAGGCCCCCTCACAGATACGCAGTATTTT.